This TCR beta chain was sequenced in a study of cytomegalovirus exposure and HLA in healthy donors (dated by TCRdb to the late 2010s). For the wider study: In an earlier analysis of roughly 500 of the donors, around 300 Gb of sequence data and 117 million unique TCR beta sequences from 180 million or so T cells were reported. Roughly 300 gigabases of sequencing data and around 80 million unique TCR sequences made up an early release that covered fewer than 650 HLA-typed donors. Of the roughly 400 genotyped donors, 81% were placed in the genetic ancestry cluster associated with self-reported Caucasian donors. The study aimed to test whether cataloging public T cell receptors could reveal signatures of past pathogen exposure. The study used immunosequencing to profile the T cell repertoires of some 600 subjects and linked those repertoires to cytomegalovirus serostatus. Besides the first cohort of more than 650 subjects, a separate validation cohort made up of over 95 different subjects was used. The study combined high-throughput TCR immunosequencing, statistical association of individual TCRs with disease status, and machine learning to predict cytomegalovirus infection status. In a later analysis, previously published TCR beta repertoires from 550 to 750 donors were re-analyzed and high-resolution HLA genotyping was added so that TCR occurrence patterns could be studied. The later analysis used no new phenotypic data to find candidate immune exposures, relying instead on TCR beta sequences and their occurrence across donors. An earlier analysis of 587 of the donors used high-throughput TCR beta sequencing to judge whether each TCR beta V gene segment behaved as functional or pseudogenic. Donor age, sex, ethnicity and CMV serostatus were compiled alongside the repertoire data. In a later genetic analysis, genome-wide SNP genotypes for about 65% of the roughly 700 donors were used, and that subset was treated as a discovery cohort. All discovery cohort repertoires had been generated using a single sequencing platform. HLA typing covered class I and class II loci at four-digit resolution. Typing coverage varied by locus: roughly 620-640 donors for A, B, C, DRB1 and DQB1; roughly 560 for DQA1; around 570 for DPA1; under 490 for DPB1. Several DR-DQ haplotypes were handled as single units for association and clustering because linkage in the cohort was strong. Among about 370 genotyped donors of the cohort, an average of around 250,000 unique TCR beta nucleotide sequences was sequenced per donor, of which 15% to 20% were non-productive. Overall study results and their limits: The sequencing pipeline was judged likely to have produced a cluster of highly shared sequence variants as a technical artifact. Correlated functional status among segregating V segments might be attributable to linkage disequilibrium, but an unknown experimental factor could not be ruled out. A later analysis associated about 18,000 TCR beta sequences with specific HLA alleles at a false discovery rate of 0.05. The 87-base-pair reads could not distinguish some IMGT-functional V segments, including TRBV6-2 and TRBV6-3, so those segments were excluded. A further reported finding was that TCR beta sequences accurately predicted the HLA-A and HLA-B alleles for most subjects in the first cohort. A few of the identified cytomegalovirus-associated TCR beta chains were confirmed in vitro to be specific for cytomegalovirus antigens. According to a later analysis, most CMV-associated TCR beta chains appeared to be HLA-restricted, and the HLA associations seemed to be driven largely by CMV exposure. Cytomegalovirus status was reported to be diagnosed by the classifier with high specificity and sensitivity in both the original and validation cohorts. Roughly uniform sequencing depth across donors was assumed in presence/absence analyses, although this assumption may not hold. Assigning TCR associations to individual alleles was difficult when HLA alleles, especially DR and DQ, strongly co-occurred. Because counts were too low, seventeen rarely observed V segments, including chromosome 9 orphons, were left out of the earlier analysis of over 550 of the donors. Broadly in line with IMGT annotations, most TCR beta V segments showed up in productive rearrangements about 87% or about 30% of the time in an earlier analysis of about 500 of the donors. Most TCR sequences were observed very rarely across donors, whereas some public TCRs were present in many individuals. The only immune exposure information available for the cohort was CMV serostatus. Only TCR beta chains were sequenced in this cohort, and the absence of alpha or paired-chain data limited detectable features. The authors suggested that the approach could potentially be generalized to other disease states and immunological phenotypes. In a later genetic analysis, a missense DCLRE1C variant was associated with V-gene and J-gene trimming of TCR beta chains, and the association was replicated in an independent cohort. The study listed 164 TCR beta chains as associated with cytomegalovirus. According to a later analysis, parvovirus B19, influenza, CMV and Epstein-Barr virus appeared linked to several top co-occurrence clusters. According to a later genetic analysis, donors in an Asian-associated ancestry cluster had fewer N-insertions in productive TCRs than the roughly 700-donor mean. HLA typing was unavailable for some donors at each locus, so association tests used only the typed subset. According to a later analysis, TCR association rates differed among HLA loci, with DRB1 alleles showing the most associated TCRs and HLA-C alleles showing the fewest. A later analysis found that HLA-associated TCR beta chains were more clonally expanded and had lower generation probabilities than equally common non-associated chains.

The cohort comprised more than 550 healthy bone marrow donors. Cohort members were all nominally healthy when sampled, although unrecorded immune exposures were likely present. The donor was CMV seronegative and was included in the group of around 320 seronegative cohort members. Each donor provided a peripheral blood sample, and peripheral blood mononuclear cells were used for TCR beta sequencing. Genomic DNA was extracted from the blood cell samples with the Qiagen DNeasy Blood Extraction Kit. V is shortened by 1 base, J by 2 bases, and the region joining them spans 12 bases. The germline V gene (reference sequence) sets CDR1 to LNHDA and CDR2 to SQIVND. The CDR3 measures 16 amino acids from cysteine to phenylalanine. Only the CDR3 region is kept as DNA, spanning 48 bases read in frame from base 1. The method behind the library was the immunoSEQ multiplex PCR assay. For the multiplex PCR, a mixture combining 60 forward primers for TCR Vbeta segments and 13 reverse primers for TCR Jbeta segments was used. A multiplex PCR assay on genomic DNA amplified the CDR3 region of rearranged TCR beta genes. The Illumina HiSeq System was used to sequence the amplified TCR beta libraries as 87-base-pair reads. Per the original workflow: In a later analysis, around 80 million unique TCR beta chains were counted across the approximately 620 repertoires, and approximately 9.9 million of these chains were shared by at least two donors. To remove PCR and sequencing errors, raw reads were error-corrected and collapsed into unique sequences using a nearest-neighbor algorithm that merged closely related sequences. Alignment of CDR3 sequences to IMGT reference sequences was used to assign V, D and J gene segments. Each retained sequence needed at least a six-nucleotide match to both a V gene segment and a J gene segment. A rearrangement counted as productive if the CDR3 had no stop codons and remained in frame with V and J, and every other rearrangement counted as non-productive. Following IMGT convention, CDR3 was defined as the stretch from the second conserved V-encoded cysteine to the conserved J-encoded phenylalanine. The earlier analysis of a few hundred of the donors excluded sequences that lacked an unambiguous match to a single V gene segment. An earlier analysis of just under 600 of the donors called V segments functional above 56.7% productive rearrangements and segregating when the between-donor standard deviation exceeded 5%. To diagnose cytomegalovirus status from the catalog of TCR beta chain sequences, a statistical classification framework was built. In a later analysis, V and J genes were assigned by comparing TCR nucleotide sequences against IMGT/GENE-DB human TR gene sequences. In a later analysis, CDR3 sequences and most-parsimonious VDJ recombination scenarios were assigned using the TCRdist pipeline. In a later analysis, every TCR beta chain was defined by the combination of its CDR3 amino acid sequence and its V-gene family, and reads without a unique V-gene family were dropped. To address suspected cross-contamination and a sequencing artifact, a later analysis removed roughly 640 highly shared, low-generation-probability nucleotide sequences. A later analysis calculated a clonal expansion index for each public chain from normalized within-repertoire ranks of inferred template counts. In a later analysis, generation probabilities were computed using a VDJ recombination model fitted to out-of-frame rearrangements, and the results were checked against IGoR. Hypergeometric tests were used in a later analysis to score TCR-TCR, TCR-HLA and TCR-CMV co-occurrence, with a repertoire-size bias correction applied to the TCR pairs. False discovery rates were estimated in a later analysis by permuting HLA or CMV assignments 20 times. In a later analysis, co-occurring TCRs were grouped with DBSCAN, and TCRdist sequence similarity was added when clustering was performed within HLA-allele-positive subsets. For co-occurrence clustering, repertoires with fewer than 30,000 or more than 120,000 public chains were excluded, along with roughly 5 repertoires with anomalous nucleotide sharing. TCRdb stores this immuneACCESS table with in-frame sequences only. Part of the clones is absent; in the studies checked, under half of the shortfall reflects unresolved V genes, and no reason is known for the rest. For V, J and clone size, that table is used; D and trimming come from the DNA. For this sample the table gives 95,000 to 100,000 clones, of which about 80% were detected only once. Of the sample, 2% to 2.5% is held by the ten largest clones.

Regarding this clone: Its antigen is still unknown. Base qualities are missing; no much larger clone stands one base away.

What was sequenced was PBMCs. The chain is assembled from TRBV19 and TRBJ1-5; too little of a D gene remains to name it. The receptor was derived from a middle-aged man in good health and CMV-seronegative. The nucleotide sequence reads TGTGCCAGTAGTATAGCAGCGGGGATCCGCAATCAGCCCCAGCATTTT. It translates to CASSIAAGIRNQPQHF.